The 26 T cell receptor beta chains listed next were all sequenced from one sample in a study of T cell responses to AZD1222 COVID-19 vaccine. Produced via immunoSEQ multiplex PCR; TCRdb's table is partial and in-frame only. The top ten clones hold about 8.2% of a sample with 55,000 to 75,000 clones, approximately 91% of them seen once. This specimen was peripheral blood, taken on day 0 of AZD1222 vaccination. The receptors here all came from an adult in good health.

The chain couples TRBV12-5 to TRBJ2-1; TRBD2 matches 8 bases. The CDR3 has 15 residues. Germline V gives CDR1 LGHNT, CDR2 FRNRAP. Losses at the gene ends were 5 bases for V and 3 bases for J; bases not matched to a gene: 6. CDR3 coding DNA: TGTGCTAGTGGTGAGGGTCTAGCGGGCTACAATGAGCAGTTCTTC. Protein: CASGEGLAGYNEQFF.

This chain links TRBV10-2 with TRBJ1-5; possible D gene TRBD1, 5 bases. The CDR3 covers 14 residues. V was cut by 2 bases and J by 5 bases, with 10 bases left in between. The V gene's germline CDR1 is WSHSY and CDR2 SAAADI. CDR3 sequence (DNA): TGCGCCAGCAGTGAGGGGCAGGGTTATCAGCCCCAGCATTTT. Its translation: CASSEGQGYQPQHF.

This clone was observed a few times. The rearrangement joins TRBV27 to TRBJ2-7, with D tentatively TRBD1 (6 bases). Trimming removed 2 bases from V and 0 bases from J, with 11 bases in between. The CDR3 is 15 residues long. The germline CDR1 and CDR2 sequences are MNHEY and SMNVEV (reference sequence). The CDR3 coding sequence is TGTGCCAGCAGTTTACTAACAGGGAGCTCCTACGAGCAGTACTTC. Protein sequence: CASSLLTGSSYEQYF.

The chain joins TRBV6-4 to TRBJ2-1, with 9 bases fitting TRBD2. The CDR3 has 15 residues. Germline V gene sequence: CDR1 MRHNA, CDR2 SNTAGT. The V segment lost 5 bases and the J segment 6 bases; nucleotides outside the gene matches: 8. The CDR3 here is CASSLSGSEGNEQFF. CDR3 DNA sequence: TGTGCCAGCAGTCTTAGCGGGAGTGAGGGCAATGAGCAGTTCTTC.

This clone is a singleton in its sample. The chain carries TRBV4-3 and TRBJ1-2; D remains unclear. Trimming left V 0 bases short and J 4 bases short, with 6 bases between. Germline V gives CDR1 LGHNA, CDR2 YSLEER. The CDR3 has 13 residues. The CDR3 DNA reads TGCGCCAGCAGCCAAGAGACGGGCTATGGCTACACCTTC. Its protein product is CASSQETGYGYTF.

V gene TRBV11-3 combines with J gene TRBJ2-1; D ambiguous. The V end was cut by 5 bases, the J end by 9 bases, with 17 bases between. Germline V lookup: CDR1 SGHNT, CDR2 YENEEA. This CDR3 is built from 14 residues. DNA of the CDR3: TGTGCCAGCAGCCGAAACGGTCCGAAGGCTGAGCAGTTCTTC. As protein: CASSRNGPKAEQFF.

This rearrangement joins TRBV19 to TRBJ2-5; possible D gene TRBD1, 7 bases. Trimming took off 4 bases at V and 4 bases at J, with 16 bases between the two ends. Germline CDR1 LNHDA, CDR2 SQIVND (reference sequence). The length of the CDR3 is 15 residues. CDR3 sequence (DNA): TGTGCCAGTAGTAACCCATTCAGGGGGGCAGAGACCCAGTACTTC. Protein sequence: CASSNPFRGAETQYF.

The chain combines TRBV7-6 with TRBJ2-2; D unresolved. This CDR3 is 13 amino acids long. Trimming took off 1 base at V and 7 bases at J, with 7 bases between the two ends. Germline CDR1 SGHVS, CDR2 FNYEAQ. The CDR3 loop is CASSLEMGGELFF. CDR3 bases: TGTGCCAGCAGCTTAGAAATGGGCGGGGAGCTGTTTTTT.

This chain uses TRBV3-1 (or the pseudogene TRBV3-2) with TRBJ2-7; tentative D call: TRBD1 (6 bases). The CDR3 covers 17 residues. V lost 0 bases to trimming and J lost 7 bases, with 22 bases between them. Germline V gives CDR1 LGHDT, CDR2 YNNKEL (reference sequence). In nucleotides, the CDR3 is TGTGCCAGCAGCCAAGAGAAACGGGACACCTTTATGTCGGAGCAGTACTTC. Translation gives CASSQEKRDTFMSEQYF.

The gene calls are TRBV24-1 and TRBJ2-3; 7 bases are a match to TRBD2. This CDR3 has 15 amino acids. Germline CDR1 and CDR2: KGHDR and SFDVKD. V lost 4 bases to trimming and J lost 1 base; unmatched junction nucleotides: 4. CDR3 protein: CATSELALGTDTQYF. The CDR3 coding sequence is TGTGCCACCAGTGAACTAGCGTTAGGCACAGATACGCAGTATTTT.

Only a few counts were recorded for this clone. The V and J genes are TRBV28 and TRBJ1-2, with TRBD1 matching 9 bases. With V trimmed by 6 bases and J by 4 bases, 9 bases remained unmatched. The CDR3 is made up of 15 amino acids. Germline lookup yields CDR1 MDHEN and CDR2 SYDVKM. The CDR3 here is CASRRTGTGFYGYTF. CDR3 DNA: TGTGCCAGCAGAAGAACCGGGACAGGGTTCTATGGCTACACCTTC.

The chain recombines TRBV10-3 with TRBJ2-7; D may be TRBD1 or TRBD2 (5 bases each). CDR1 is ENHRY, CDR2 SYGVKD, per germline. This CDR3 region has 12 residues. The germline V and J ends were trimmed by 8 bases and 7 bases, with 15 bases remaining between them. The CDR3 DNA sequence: TGTGCCATCGGGACGGATTTTTGGGAGCAGTACTTC. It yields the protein CAIGTDFWEQYF.

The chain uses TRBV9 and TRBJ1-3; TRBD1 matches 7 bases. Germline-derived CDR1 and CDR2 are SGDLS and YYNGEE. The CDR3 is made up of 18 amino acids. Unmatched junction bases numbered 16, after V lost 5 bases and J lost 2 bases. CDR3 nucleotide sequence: TGTGCCAGCAGTCCACGGACAGGTGGGCATTTAACTGGAAACACCATATATTTT. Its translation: CASSPRTGGHLTGNTIYF. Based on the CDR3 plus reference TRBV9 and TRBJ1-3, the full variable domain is DSGVTQTPKHLITATGQRVTLRCSPRSGDLSVYWYQQSLDQGLQFLIQYYNGEERAKGNILERFSAQQFPDLHSELNLSSLELGDSALYFCASSPRTGGHLTGNTIYFGEGSWLTVV.

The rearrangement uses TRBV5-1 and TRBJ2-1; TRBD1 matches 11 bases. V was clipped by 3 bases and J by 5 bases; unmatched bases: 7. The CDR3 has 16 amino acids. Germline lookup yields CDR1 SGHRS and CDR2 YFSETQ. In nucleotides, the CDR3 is TGCGCCAGCAGCTCCTGGACAGGGGGCACCGACAATGAGCAGTTCTTC. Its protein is CASSSWTGGTDNEQFF.

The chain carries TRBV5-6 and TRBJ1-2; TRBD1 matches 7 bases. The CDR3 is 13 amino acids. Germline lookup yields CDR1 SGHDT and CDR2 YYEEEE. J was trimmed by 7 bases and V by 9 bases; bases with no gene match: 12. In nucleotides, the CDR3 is TGTGCCACTGAATCCGACAGGGCCGCTGGCTACACCTTC. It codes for CATESDRAAGYTF.

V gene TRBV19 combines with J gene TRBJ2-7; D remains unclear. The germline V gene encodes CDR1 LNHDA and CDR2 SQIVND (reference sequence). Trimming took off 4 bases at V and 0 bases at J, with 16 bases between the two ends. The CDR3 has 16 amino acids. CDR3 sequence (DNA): TGTGCCAGTAGTAGATTACCACTACGGAGCTCCTACGAGCAGTACTTC. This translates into CASSRLPLRSSYEQYF.

In DNA form, the CDR3 reads TGTGCCAGCAGCAACCTAGGGTATGGCTACACCTTC. As protein: CASSNLGYGYTF. The chain employs TRBV28 and TRBJ1-2; D uncertain. With 6 bases removed from V and 5 bases from J, the gap between germline ends came to 10 bases. Germline CDR1 MDHEN, CDR2 SYDVKM. The CDR3 runs 12 residues.

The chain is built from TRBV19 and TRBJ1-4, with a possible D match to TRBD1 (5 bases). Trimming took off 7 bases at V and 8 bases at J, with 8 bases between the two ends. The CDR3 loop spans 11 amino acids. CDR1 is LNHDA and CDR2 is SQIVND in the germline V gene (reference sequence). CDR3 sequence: CASTREEKLFF. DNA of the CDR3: TGTGCCAGTACCAGGGAGGAAAAACTGTTTTTT.

The CDR3 reads CASSFSGRDPDYGYTF. CDR3 in DNA: TGTGCCAGCAGCTTCTCGGGCAGGGACCCCGACTATGGCTACACCTTC. This chain uses TRBV7-9 with TRBJ1-2; D may be TRBD1 (5 bases). CDR3 length: 16 residues. The ends were cut back, 3 bases at V and 3 bases at J, with 17 bases in the middle. The germline V gene has CDR1 SEHNR and CDR2 FQNEAQ (reference sequence).

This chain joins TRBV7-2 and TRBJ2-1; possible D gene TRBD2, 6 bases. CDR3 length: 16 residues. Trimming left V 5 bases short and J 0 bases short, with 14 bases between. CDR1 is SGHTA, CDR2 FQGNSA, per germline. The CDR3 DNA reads TGTGCCAGCAGCCGTCAGCGGGCGGTCTCCTACAATGAGCAGTTCTTC. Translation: CASSRQRAVSYNEQFF.

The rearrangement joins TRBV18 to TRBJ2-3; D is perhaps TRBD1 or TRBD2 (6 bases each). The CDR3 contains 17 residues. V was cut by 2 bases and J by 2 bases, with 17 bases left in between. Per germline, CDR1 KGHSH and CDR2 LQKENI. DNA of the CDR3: TGTGCCAGCTCACCAGTCCGGGGGCAGGGAGCCACAGATACGCAGTATTTT. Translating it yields CASSPVRGQGATDTQYF.

The DNA of the CDR3 is TGTGCCAGCAGTTTATCATCAGGGGCTTTCTACAATGAGCAGTTCTTC. Encoded protein: CASSLSSGAFYNEQFF. The rearrangement joins TRBV28 to TRBJ2-1; a possible D gene is TRBD1 (6 bases). Trimming took off 1 base at V and 3 bases at J, with 13 bases between the two ends. Looked up from germline, CDR1 is MDHEN and CDR2 is SYDVKM. This CDR3 is built from 16 residues.

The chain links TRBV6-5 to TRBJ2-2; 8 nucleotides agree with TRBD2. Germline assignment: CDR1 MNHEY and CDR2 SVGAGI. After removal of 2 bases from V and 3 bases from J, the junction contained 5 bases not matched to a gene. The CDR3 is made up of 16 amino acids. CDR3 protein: CASSYSTSGYTGELFF. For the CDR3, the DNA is TGTGCCAGCAGTTACAGCACTAGCGGTTACACCGGGGAGCTGTTTTTT.

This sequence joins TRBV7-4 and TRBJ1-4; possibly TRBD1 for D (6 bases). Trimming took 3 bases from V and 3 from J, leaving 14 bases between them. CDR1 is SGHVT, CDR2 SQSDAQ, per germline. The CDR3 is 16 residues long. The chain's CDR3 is CASSLKPGQPNEKLFF. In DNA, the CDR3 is TGTGCCAGCAGCTTGAAACCCGGACAGCCTAATGAAAAACTGTTTTTT.

CDR3 DNA: TGTGCCAGCAGCCAAGATGCGGGACGCCTAAATTCACCCCTCCACTTT. Translating it yields CASSQDAGRLNSPLHF. V and J are TRBV4-2 and TRBJ1-6; possibly TRBD1 for D (5 bases). V was clipped by 0 bases and J by 7 bases, with 13 bases between them. The CDR3 has 16 residues. The germline V gene encodes CDR1 LGHNA and CDR2 YNFKEQ.

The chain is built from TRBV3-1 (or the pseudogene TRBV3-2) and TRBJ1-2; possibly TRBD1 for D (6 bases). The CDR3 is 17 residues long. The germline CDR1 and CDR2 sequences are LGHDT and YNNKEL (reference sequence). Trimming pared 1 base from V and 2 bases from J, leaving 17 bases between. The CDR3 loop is CASSQVHVTGSNYGYTF. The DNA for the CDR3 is TGTGCCAGCAGCCAAGTTCATGTCACAGGGAGCAACTATGGCTACACCTTC.